Detailed here is one TCR beta chain. Germline-derived CDR1 and CDR2 are MNHEY and SVGAGI. The ends lost 8 bases at V and 7 bases at J; junction bases unmatched: 6. The CDR3 loop spans 13 amino acids. These data are taken from a study of radiotherapy plus CTLA-4 blockade in lung cancer. About the study: Overall, roughly 17% of patients showed an objective response, while 31% attained disease control.

Clones were sequenced by immunoSEQ multiplex PCR, and TCRdb holds only the in-frame ones, with some missing. This sample has tens of thousands of clones, with over 70% found just once. CTLA-4 blockade with ipilimumab, together with focal radiation, was given to patients with chemo-refractory metastatic non-small-cell lung cancer. The sequencing here drew on peripheral blood, taken from a patient treated with radiotherapy plus ipilimumab. This sequence joins TRBV6-5 and TRBJ1-1; 11 bases map to TRBD1. This clonotype was obtained from a human donor with non-small cell lung cancer who had stable disease on radiotherapy plus ipilimumab. The CDR3 sequence: CASWRGTGGEAFF. In DNA form, the CDR3 reads TGTGCCAGCTGGCGGGGGACAGGGGGTGAAGCTTTCTTT.